The clone carrying this T cell receptor (beta chain) was found a few times. Antigen unknown. Germline assignment: CDR1 LNHDA and CDR2 SQIVND (reference sequence). This CDR3 contains 15 residues. V was clipped by 6 bases and J by 0 bases, with 9 bases between them. These data originate in a study of T cell repertoires in cytomegalovirus infection. Overall study context: HLA-B-restricted CMV epitopes that are well studied were used alongside recently identified HLA-C-restricted ones. Through public TCR beta signatures, both CMV infection and matching HLA type were indicated.

TCRdb redid the calling of the reads with MiXCR, one entry per CDR3 protein. The table records about 310,000 distinct CDR3 sequences, roughly 25% of them present only once. Overall study findings and caveats: HLA-C-restricted, CMV-specific TCR beta clonotypes were dominant ex vivo. Carriers of CMV and the relevant HLA type were discriminated by public TCR beta frequency.

The chain recombines TRBV19 with TRBJ2-6; D ambiguous. This TCR was recovered from a human donor in good health (CMV status not recorded). Some clones in this sample may be carry-over from other donors' samples. Sequences were derived from cultured PBMCs, sampled from culture after CMV antigen stimulation. The CDR3 DNA sequence: TGTGCCAGTAGGGGCTTTCGCTCTGGGGCCAACGTCCTGACTTTC. Translation: CASRGFRSGANVLTF.